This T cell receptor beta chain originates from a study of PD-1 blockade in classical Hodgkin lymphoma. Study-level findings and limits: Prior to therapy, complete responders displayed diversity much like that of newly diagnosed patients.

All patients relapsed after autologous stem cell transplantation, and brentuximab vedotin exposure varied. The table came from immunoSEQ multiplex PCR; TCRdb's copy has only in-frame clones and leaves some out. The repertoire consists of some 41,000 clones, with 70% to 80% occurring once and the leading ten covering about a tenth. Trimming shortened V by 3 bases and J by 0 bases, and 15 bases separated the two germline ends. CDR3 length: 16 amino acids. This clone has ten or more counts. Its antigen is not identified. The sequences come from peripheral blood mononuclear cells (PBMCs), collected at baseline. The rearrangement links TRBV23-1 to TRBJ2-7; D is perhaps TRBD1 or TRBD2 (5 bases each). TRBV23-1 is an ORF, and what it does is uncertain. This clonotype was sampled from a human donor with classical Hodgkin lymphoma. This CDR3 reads CASSQARDGPSYEQYF. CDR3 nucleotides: TGCGCCAGCAGTCAGGCTAGGGACGGTCCCTCCTACGAGCAGTACTTC.